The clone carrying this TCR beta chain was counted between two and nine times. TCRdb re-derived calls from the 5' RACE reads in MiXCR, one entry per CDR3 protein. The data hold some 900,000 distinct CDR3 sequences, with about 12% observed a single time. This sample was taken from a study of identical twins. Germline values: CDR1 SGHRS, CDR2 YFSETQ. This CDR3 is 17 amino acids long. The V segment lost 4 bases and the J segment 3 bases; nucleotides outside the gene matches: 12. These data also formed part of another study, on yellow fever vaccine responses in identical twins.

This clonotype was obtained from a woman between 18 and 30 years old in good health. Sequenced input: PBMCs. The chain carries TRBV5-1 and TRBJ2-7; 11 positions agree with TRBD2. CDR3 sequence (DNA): TGCGCCAGCAGCAAGGGACTAGCGGAGCCCCGTTTCTACGAGCAGTACTTC. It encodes CASSKGLAEPRFYEQYF. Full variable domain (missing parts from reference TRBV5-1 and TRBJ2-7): KAGVTQTPRYLIKTRGQQVTLSCSPISGHRSVSWYQQTPGQGLQFLFEYFSETQRNKGNFPGRFSGRQFSNSRSEMNVSTLELGDSALYLCASSKGLAEPRFYEQYFGPGTRLTVT.